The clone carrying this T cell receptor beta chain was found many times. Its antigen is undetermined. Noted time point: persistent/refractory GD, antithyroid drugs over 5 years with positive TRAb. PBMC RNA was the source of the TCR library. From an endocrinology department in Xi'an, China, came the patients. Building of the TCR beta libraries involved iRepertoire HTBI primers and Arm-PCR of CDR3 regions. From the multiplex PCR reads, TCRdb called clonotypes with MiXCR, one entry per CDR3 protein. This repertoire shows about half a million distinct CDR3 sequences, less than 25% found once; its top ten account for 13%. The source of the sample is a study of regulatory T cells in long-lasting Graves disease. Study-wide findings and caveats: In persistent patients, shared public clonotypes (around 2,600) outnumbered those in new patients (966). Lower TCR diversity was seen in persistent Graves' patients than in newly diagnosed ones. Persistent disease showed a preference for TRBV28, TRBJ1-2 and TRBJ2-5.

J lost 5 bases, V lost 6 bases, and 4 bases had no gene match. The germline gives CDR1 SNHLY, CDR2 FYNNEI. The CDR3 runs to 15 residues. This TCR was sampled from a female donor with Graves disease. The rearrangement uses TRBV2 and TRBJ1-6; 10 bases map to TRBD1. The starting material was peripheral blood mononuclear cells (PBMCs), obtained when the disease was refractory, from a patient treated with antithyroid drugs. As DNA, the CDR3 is TGTGCCAGCAGGCAGACAGGGGGCAATAATTCACCCCTCCACTTT. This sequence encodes CASRQTGGNNSPLHF. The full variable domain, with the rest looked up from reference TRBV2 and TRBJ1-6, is EPEVTQTPSHQVTQMGQEVILRCVPISNHLYFYWYRQILGQKVEFLVSFYNNEISEKSEIFDDQFSVERPDGSNFTLKIRSTKLEDSAMYFCASRQTGGNNSPLHFGNGTRLTVT.